The rows below give T cell receptor beta chains drawn from one sample of a study of T-cell reconstitution after alpha-beta-depleted transplantation in children. TCRdb re-called the PCR reads through MiXCR, storing one row per CDR3 protein. This sample yields hundreds of thousands of distinct CDR3 sequences, of which more than 10% are seen a single time; approximately 2.4% belongs to the top ten. The sequencing used PBMCs from the stem cell graft donor, collected from the stem cell graft. The receptors derive from a human donor who donated a stem cell graft to a child with acute lymphoblastic leukemia. Each CDR3 is given with its conserved first and last residue. The order of the fields is D gene, V gene, J gene, clone size, CDR3 DNA, CDR3 protein. D genes are given only for firm matches. Not all rows give a size; the values are once, few, many and, for expanded clones, a class.

.	TRBV5-1	TRBJ2-5	many	TGCGCCAGCAGCTTGGGGTCAGGGTATCAGGAGACCCAGTACTTC	CASSLGSGYQETQYF
.	TRBV12-3/TRBV12-4	TRBJ1-2	many	TGTGCCAGCAGCCCCGGTGGCAGAACTAACTATGGCTACACCTTC	CASSPGGRTNYGYTF
TRBD2	TRBV29-1	TRBJ2-5	many	TGCAGCGTTGAAGAAATCTTTGGGCTAGCGGGACAAGAGACCCAGTACTTC	CSVEEIFGLAGQETQYF
.	TRBV4-3	TRBJ2-1	many	TGCGCCAGCAGCCAAGAGAGAACTAGATACAATGAGCAGTTCTTC	CASSQERTRYNEQFF
TRBD1	TRBV7-8	TRBJ1-4	many	TGTGCCAGCAGCCGGGACAGGGGCGAAAAACTGTTTTTT	CASSRDRGEKLFF
.	TRBV5-1	TRBJ2-3	many	TGCGCCAGCAGCTCGTGGGGATACACAGATACGCAGTATTTT	CASSSWGYTDTQYF
TRBD1	TRBV7-8	TRBJ2-4	many	TGTGCCAGCAGCCCACAGGGGGCCTCCATTCTAGCCAAAAACATTCAGTACTTC	CASSPQGASILAKNIQYF
.	TRBV28	TRBJ2-5	.	TGTGCCAGCAGTTTAGGAGAACGAAGGGCGGTGGAGACCCAGTACTTC	CASSLGERRAVETQYF
.	TRBV7-9	TRBJ2-5	many	TGTGCCAGCAGCCCCGACAGTGGAGAAGAGACCCAGTACTTC	CASSPDSGEETQYF
.	TRBV15	TRBJ2-1	many	TGTGCCACCAGATCTTCACGACAAGGCCTTCGCAATGAGCAGTTCTTC	CATRSSRQGLRNEQFF
.	TRBV13	TRBJ2-7	many	TGTGCCAGCAGCTTTGAAGGGGGGTACGAGCAGTACTTC	CASSFEGGYEQYF
TRBD1	TRBV28	TRBJ1-2	many	TGTGCCAGCAGTGGGGGGGACAGCTATGGCTACACCTTC	CASSGGDSYGYTF
TRBD1	TRBV7-9	TRBJ2-5	many	TGTGCCAGCAGCTTTCCGGGACAGGACCACCAAGAGACCCAGTACTTC	CASSFPGQDHQETQYF
.	TRBV7-2	TRBJ1-4	many	TGTGCCAGCAGCTTAGCGGCCGCAACTAATGAAAAACTGTTTTTT	CASSLAAATNEKLFF
.	TRBV7-9	TRBJ2-2	.	TGTGCCAGCAGCTCTACGACAGGCCCCACATCAGTCGGGGAGCTGTTTTTT	CASSSTTGPTSVGELFF
TRBD1	TRBV4-2	TRBJ2-3	many	TGTGCCAGCAGCGCCTTGGGACAGGGGGCCGCAGATACGCAGTATTTT	CASSALGQGAADTQYF
TRBD1	TRBV3-1	TRBJ2-3	many	TGTGCCAGCAGCCACGCGGGGAGGACAGGGTCAGATACGCAGTATTTT	CASSHAGRTGSDTQYF
.	TRBV25-1	TRBJ1-1	many	TGTGCCAGCAAGGAGGTCGGGGGAAACACTGAAGCTTTCTTT	CASKEVGGNTEAFF
.	TRBV27	TRBJ2-3	many	TGTGCCAGCAGTTTGTTACCGGCCCGAGGCCCAATCGGCACAGATACGCAGTATTTT	CASSLLPARGPIGTDTQYF
.	TRBV2	TRBJ1-6	many	TGTGCCAGCAGCGCCGAAGGGGGCTCCTATAATTCACCCCTCCACTTT	CASSAEGGSYNSPLHF
.	TRBV9	TRBJ2-7	many	TGTGCCAGCAGCCGGGGCATCTCCTACGAGCAGTACTTC	CASSRGISYEQYF
.	TRBV20-1	TRBJ1-1	many	TGCAGTGCTAGAGATCGGTCAGCCGAAGCTTTCTTT	CSARDRSAEAFF
TRBD2	TRBV12-3/TRBV12-4	TRBJ2-1	many	TGTGCCAGCAGTTTCTTCCTAGCGGGAGCCAATGAGCAGTTCTTC	CASSFFLAGANEQFF
.	TRBV29-1	TRBJ2-2	many	TGCAGCGTTGAAAGGGCCGGGGAGCTGTTTTTT	CSVERAGELFF
.	TRBV5-1	TRBJ2-2	many	TGCGCCAGCAGCGGTACAGGGATGCGAACCGGGGAGCTGTTTTTT	CASSGTGMRTGELFF
.	TRBV15	TRBJ2-4	many	TGTGCCACCAGCAGCCCCTCATTAGCCAAAAACATTCAGTACTTC	CATSSPSLAKNIQYF
TRBD2	TRBV20-1	TRBJ2-7	many	TGCAGTGCTAGAGCCCCTAGCGGGTCCTACGAGCAGTACTTC	CSARAPSGSYEQYF
.	TRBV7-2	TRBJ2-3	.	TGTGCCAGCAGCTTCGGACCTTGGGGAAGCACAGATACGCAGTATTTT	CASSFGPWGSTDTQYF
.	TRBV5-1	TRBJ2-7	many	TGCGCCAGCAGCCTGGACAGACCCTCCTACGAGCAGTACTTC	CASSLDRPSYEQYF
TRBD1	TRBV5-5	TRBJ2-2	many	TGTGCCAGCAGCGTAGACAGGGGCTGGACCGGGGAGCTGTTTTTT	CASSVDRGWTGELFF
.	TRBV7-2	TRBJ2-7	.	TGTGCCAGCAGCTTACGAGGGTTTTCCTACGAGCAGTACTTC	CASSLRGFSYEQYF
.	TRBV4-3	TRBJ2-2	many	TGCGCCAGCAGTCTTACCAGGGGAGGGGGAAACACCGGGGAGCTGTTTTTT	CASSLTRGGGNTGELFF
TRBD2	TRBV7-2	TRBJ2-7	.	TGTGCCAGCAGTCTCACTAGCGTCTCCTACGAGCAGTACTTC	CASSLTSVSYEQYF
TRBD2	TRBV11-2	TRBJ2-4	many	TGTGCCAGCAGCTTAGAACGGGGGGGCCATCGCATTCAGTACTTC	CASSLERGGHRIQYF
.	TRBV5-1	TRBJ2-3	many	TGCGCCAGCGCCTCCCCAGGGAGTCCTAGCACAGATACGCAGTATTTT	CASASPGSPSTDTQYF
.	TRBV7-2	TRBJ1-2	many	TGTGCCAGCAGCTTAGGGTCAGCAGCTAACTATGGCTACACCTTC	CASSLGSAANYGYTF
TRBD2	TRBV4-3	TRBJ2-2	many	TGCGCCAGCAGCCAAATTGGCCTAGCGGGAAACACCGGGGAGCTGTTTTTT	CASSQIGLAGNTGELFF
.	TRBV24-1	TRBJ2-1	many	TGTGCCACCAGTGATGTATTGACCGATGAGCAGTTCTTC	CATSDVLTDEQFF
TRBD1	TRBV7-2	TRBJ2-7	many	TGTGCCAGCAGCTTAGGTCAGGAGGCAGGGGGCTACGAGCAGTACTTC	CASSLGQEAGGYEQYF
.	TRBV20-1	TRBJ1-5	many	TGCAGTGCTAGACCGGCGCGGACGATTAGCAATCAGCCCCAGCATTTT	CSARPARTISNQPQHF
.	TRBV7-2	TRBJ1-2	few	TGTGCCAGCAGCTTACAGGAGGTCCACTTC	CASSLQEVHF
.	TRBV6-1	TRBJ1-6	.	TGTGCCAGCAGTCCCCGGGGGGGGAAATATAATTCACCCCTCCACTTT	CASSPRGGKYNSPLHF